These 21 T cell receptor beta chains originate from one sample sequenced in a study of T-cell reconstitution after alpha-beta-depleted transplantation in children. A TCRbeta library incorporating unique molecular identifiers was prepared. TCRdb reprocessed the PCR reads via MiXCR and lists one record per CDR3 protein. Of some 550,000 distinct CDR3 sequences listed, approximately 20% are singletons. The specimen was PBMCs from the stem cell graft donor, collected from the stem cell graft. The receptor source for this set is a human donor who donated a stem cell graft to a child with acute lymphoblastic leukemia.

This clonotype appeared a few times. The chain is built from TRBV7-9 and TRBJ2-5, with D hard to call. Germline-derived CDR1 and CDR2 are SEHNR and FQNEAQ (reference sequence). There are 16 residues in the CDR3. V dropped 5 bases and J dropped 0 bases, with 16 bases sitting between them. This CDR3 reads CASSPAGSADQETQYF. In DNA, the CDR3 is TGTGCCAGCAGCCCAGCTGGATCGGCCGACCAAGAGACCCAGTACTTC.

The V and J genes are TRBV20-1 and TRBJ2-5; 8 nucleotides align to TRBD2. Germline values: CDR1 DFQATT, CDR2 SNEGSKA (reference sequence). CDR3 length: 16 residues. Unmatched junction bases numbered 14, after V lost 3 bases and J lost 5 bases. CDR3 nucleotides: TGCAGTGCTAGTGGGGGCCAGCGGGAGACGGAGGAGACCCAGTACTTC. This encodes CSASGGQRETEETQYF.

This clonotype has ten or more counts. As DNA, the CDR3 is TGTGCCAGCAAAAATTACTATGGCTACACCTTC. It translates to CASKNYYGYTF. J is TRBJ1-2 and V is TRBV12-3 or TRBV12-4; D is unresolved. Between the trimmed V and J ends, which lost 7 bases and 3 bases, there was a span of 6 bases. The length of the CDR3 is 11 residues.

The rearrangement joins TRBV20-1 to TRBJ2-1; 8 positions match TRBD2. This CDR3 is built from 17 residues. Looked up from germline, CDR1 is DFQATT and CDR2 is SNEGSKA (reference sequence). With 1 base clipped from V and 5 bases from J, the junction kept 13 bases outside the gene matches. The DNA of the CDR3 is TGCAGTGCTAGAGTAAGAAGCGGGAGAGTACATAACAATGAGCAGTTCTTC. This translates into CSARVRSGRVHNNEQFF.

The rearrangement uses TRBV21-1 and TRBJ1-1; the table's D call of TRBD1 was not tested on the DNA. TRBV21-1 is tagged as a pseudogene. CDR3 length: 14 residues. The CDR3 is CASSKGSLGTEAFF. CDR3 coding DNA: TGTGCCAGCAGCAAAGGGTCCCTAGGGACTGAAGCTTTCTTT.

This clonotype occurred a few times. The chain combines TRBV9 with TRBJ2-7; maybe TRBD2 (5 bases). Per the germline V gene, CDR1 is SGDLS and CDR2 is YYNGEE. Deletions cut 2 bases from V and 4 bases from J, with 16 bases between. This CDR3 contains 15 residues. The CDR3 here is CASSVAWGGGYEQYF. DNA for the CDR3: TGTGCCAGCAGCGTTGCGTGGGGTGGCGGGTACGAGCAGTACTTC.

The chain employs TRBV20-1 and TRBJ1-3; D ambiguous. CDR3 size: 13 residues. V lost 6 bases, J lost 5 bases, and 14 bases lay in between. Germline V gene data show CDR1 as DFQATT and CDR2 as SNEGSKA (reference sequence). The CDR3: CSAILPQRNTIYF. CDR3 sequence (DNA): TGCAGTGCCATACTCCCCCAGAGAAACACCATATATTTT.

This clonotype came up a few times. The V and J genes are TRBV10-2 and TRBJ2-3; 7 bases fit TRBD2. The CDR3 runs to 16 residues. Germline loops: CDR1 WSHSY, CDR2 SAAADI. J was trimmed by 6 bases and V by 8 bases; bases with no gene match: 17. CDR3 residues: CASGGGVRRRKDTQYF. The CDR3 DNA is TGCGCCAGCGGTGGGGGGGTACGGAGACGTAAGGATACGCAGTATTTT.

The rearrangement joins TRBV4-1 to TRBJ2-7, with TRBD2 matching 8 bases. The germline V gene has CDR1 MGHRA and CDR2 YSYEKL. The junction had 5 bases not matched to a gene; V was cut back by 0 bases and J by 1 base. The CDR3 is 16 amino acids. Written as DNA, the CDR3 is TGCGCCAGCAGCCAAGATCGGGCTAGCGGGTCCTACGAGCAGTACTTC. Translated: CASSQDRASGSYEQYF.

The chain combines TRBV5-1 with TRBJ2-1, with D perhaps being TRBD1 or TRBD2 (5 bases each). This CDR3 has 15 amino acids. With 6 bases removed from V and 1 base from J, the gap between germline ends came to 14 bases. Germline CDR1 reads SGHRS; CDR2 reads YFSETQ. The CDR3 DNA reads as TGCGCCAGCACCACAGGACTGGGGTCCTACAATGAGCAGTTCTTC. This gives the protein CASTTGLGSYNEQFF.

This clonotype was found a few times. The CDR3 protein is CASSLDRGTNEKLFF. The CDR3 DNA is TGTGCCAGCAGCTTGGACCGGGGAACTAATGAAAAACTGTTTTTT. This sequence joins TRBV5-5 and TRBJ1-4; D gene uncertain. Germline V gives CDR1 SGHKS, CDR2 YYEKEE (reference sequence). The V end was cut by 0 bases, the J end by 1 base, with 7 bases between. The CDR3 extends over 15 amino acids.

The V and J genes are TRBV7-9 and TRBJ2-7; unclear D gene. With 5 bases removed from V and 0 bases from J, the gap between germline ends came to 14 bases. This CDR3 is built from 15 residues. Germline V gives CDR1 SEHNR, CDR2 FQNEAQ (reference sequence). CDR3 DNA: TGTGCCAGCAGCCGCCCCGGGCGGAGCTCCTACGAGCAGTACTTC. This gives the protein CASSRPGRSSYEQYF.

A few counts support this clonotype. The CDR3 nucleotides are TGTGCCAGCAGGTGGGACTACCCCTACGAGCAGTACTTC. Translated, it gives CASRWDYPYEQYF. This chain joins TRBV7-9 and TRBJ2-7; TRBD2 agrees at 7 bases. Per germline, CDR1 SEHNR and CDR2 FQNEAQ (reference sequence). The J segment lost 2 bases and the V segment lost 6 bases, leaving 4 bases of the junction unmatched. The CDR3 loop spans 13 amino acids.

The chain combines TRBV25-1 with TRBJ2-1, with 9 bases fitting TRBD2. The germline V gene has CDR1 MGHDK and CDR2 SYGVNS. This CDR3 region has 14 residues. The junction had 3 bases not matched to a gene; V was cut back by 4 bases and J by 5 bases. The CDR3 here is CASSAGLANNEQFF. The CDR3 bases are TGTGCCAGCAGTGCTGGACTAGCGAACAATGAGCAGTTCTTC.

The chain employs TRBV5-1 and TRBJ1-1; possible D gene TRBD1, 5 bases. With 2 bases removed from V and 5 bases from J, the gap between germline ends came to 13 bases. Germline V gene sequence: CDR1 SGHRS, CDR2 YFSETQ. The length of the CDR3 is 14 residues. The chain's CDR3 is CASSLGDGGTEAFF. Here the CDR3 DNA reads TGCGCCAGCAGCTTAGGAGACGGGGGGACTGAAGCTTTCTTT.

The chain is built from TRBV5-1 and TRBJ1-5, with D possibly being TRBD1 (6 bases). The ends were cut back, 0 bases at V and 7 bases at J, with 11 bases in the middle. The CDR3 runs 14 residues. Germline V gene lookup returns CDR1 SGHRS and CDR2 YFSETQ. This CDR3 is CASSLGQGIQPQHF. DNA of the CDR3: TGCGCCAGCAGCTTGGGGCAGGGGATCCAGCCCCAGCATTTT.

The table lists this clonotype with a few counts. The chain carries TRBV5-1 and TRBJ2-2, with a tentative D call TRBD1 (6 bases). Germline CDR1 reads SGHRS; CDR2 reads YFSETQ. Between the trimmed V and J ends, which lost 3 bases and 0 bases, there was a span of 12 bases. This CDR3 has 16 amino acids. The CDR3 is CASSWDIYANTGELFF. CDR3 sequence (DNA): TGCGCCAGCAGCTGGGACATTTACGCGAACACCGGGGAGCTGTTTTTT.

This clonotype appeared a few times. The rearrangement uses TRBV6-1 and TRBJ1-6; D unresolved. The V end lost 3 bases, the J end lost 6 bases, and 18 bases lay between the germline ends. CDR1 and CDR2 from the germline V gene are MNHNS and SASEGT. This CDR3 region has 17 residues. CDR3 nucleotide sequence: TGTGCCAGCAGTGAGGGCGCGTTCGGAGCTGGTAATTCACCCCTCCACTTT. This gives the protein CASSEGAFGAGNSPLHF.

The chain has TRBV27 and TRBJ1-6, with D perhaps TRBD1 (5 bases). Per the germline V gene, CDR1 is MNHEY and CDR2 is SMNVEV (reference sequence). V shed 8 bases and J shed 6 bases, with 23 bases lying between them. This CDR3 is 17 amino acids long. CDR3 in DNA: TGTGCCAGCGGGACCCGTAACGGAGGACTGGGTAATTCACCCCTCCACTTT. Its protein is CASGTRNGGLGNSPLHF.

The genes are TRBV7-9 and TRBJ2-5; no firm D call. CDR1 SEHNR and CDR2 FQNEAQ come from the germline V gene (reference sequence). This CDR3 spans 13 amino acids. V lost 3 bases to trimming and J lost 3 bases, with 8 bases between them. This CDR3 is CASSFGEEETQYF. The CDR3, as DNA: TGTGCCAGCAGCTTCGGAGAGGAAGAGACCCAGTACTTC.

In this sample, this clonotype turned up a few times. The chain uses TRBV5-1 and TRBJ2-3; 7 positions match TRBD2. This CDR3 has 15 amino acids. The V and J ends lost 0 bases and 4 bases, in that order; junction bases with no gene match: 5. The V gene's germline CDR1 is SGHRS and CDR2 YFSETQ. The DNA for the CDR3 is TGCGCCAGCAGCTTGGCTAGCGGAGTCCCAGATACGCAGTATTTT. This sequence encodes CASSLASGVPDTQYF.